Listed below are T cell receptor beta chains from one sample, sequenced in a study of technical replicates of blood from four donors. Here immunoSEQ multiplex PCR was the method, and the copy in TCRdb shows in-frame clones only, minus some. Counted here are about 84,000 clones, 95% to 98% occurring once; the ten biggest clones make up 0.15% to 0.2%. Sequenced material: T cells isolated from PBMCs. These receptors all come from a human donor in good health. Both conserved end residues are trimmed from each CDR3. A D gene is named only where the DNA matches it firmly.

D gene	V gene	CDR3 protein
TRBD1	TRBV10-3	AISSPGQGRLGSYEQY
TRBD1	TRBV5-5	ASSRQGVRTDTQY
TRBD2	TRBV19	ASNALAGVLSGANVLT
TRBD2	TRBV11-3	ASSWRLAGDTQY
TRBD1	TRBV6-5	ASSLGQAYTEAF
-	TRBV10-1	ASSSGNPYEQY
TRBD1	TRBV7-9	ASSSDRGLSGGEKLF
TRBD1	TRBV7-9	ASSLEGQSNPYEQY
-	TRBV9	ASSSSGQSYNEQF
TRBD1	TRBV27	ASSLSAQGARPLH
TRBD1	TRBV18	ASSPWDRSTNTIY
-	TRBV19	ASSIYSRAPYGYT
-	TRBV2	ASRTGPYEQY
-	TRBV21-1	ASSLTWRCGGQETQY
TRBD2	TRBV6-4	ASSILAGQYNEQF
TRBD1	TRBV4-2	ASSQDATWGDRDPL
-	TRBV21-1	ASSKSASGIYEQY
TRBD2	TRBV6-1	ASRGLARTGELF
-	TRBV7-9	ASSSLVEEGTDTQY
TRBD1	TRBV28	ASSSGTGAEQY